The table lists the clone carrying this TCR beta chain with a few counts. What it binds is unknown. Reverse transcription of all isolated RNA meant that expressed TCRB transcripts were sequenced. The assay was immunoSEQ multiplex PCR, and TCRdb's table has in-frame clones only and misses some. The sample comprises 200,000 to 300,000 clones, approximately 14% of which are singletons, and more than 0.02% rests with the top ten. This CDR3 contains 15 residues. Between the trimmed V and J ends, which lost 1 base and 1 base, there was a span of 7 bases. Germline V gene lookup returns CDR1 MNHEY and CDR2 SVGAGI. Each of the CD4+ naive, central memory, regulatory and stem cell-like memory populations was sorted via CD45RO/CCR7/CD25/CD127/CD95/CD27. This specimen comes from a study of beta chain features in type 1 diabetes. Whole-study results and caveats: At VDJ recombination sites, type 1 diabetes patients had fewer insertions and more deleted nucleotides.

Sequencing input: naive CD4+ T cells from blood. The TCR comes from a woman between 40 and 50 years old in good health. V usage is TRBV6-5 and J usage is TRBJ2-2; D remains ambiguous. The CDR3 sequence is CASSYFTVNTGELFF. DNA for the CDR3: TGTGCCAGCAGTTACTTTACAGTGAACACCGGGGAGCTGTTTTTT.